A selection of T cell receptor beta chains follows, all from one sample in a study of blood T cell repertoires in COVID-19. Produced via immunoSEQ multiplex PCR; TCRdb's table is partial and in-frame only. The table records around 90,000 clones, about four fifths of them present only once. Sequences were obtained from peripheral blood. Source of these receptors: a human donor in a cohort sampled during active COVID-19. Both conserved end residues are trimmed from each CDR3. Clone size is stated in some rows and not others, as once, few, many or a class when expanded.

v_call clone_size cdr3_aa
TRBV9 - ASSVHTSGNTIY
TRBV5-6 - ASSLYINTQY
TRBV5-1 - ASSWSGTPGANEQF
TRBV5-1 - ASSPTGFHEQY
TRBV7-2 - ASSRGLPYEAF
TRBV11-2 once ASSFTFSYEQY
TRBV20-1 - SASTATLQF
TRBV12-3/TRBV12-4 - ASSPRVSGEQY
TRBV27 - ASSLRGRGTDTQY
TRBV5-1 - ASSLEWSGNTGELF
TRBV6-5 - ASADRMSSYEQY
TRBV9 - ASGTGPYGYT
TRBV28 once ASSLPRAGANVLT
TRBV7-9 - ASSYRTGVETQY
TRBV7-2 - ASSLNWNTEAF
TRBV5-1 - ASSLGQPNQPQH
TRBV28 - ASSILKGLHEQY